A single sample gave rise to the 18 T cell receptor beta chains below, sequenced in a study of T-cell reconstitution after alpha-beta-depleted transplantation in children. Researchers prepared the TCRbeta library using unique molecular identifiers, the study reports. TCRdb independently ran MiXCR on the PCR reads; one entry per CDR3 protein. This table holds some 240,000 distinct CDR3 sequences, approximately 9.9% found once. Source: PBMCs from the stem cell graft donor, taken from the stem cell graft. The origin of the receptors is a human donor who donated a stem cell graft to a child with SCID.

This clonotype has a count of ten or more. This chain uses TRBV27 with TRBJ2-2, with D uncertain. Germline lookup yields CDR1 MNHEY and CDR2 SMNVEV (reference sequence). The V gene lost 2 bases and the J gene lost 8 bases, with 12 bases spanning the gap. There are 14 residues in the CDR3. The chain's CDR3 is CASSLEMGRGELFF. The CDR3 DNA reads as TGTGCCAGCAGTTTAGAAATGGGAAGGGGGGAGCTGTTTTTT.

This clonotype was counted between two and nine times. The rearrangement joins TRBV7-9 to TRBJ2-7; D is unclear. CDR1 and CDR2 from the germline V gene are SEHNR and FQNEAQ (reference sequence). This CDR3 region has 13 residues. The germline V and J ends were trimmed by 5 bases and 0 bases, with 8 bases remaining between them. The CDR3 spells CASSPDVSYEQYF. The CDR3 bases are TGTGCCAGCAGCCCGGACGTCTCCTACGAGCAGTACTTC.

There are many counts of this clonotype. The V call is TRBV5-6, the J call TRBJ1-5; D call uncertain. Trimming pared 2 bases from V and 2 bases from J, leaving 11 bases between. The CDR3 contains 15 residues. CDR1 and CDR2 (germline): SGHDT, YYEEEE. CDR3 in DNA: TGTGCCAGCAGCTTCTCCCCGAATGGCAATCAGCCCCAGCATTTT. Residues: CASSFSPNGNQPQHF.

To note about this clonotype: An end of the junction does not agree with germline; a read error may underlie this. The rearrangement uses TRBV27 and TRBJ2-4, with D uncertain. The CDR3 runs 14 residues. Germline CDR1 is MNHEY and CDR2 is SMNVEV (reference sequence). CDR3 residues: CAISFGLRPSIQYF. The CDR3 DNA follows: TGTGCCATCAGTTTCGGGCTACGCCCAAGCATTCAGTACTTC.

This clonotype was seen repeatedly, ten times or more. This chain uses TRBV30 with TRBJ1-1, with 9 positions matching TRBD1. CDR3 length equals 14 residues. Germline V CDR1 and CDR2: GTSNPN, SVGIG (reference sequence). V shed 1 base and J 9 bases; nucleotides not matched to a gene: 9. The CDR3 DNA is TGTGCCTGGAGTGCTAACAGGGGGCGAGGGAAAGCTTTCTTT. Amino acids: CAWSANRGRGKAFF.

This clonotype has at least ten counts. This chain connects TRBV6-5 to TRBJ2-3, with D unclear. The CDR3 spans 12 residues. The V gene's germline CDR1 is MNHEY and CDR2 SVGAGI. Trimming stripped 6 bases from V and 2 bases from J, with 6 bases between. The CDR3 nucleotides are TGTGCCAGCAGAACCACCACAGATACGCAGTATTTT. Its translation is CASRTTTDTQYF.

At least ten counts were recorded for this clonotype. This chain connects TRBV5-1 to TRBJ1-1, with 9 bases aligning to TRBD1. Per germline, CDR1 SGHRS and CDR2 YFSETQ. This CDR3 is 16 amino acids long. Unmatched junction bases numbered 7, after V lost 0 bases and J lost 4 bases. Here the CDR3 DNA reads TGCGCCAGCAGCTTGGGAGGGACAGGGAGGCTCACTGAAGCTTTCTTT. It codes for CASSLGGTGRLTEAFF.

This clonotype was seen ten or more times. The chain uses TRBV9 and TRBJ2-5, with 7 bases lining up with TRBD1. Germline V gives CDR1 SGDLS, CDR2 YYNGEE. This CDR3 is built from 16 residues. V was pared by 4 bases and J by 5 bases, with 14 bases of the junction left unmatched. CDR3 loop: CASSPLRVGGLETQYF. The CDR3, as DNA: TGTGCCAGCAGCCCACTCAGGGTAGGGGGCCTTGAGACCCAGTACTTC.

As DNA, the CDR3 is TGTGCCAGCAGTGACTCTGGACAGGGAATGCACACCGGGGAGCTGTTTTTT. Its protein is CASSDSGQGMHTGELFF. V usage is TRBV6-4 and J usage is TRBJ2-2; TRBD1 matches 8 bases. Germline V lookup: CDR1 MRHNA, CDR2 SNTAGT. V shed 0 bases, J shed 3 bases, and the junction held 6 bases outside the gene matches. This CDR3 has 17 amino acids.

The sample holds a few counts of this clonotype. The chain uses TRBV19 and TRBJ1-1; tentative D call: TRBD1 (5 bases). Trimming removed 7 bases from V and 1 base from J, with 22 bases in between. Germline V gene sequence: CDR1 LNHDA, CDR2 SQIVND (reference sequence). The CDR3 loop spans 17 amino acids. The CDR3 DNA reads as TGTGCCAGTAAGGTGGGACCCGTTATAACCCCGAACACTGAAGCTTTCTTT. It is translated as CASKVGPVITPNTEAFF.

The sample holds a few counts of this clonotype. The chain uses TRBV12-3 or TRBV12-4 and TRBJ2-2, with 7 bases that match TRBD1. The CDR3 consists of 16 residues. Losses at the gene ends were 5 bases for V and 1 base for J; bases not matched to a gene: 7. DNA for the CDR3: TGTGCCAGCAGTCTTCGGCCAGGGGGGAACACCGGGGAGCTGTTTTTT. The encoded protein is CASSLRPGGNTGELFF.

This clonotype was found many times. V is TRBV30 and J is TRBJ2-5; the match to TRBD1 covers 12 bases. J lost 5 bases, V lost 2 bases, and 9 bases had no gene match. CDR1 GTSNPN and CDR2 SVGIG come from the germline V gene (reference sequence). CDR3 length: 16 residues. CDR3 protein: CAWSPLGQGADETQYF. Here the CDR3 DNA reads TGTGCCTGGAGTCCCCTGGGACAGGGGGCAGATGAGACCCAGTACTTC.

This clonotype was seen many times. The chain links TRBV30 to TRBJ2-7; D gene unclear. V lost 5 bases to trimming and J lost 0 bases, with 5 bases between them. There are 11 residues in the CDR3. The V gene's germline CDR1 is GTSNPN and CDR2 SVGIG (reference sequence). CDR3 DNA: TGTGCCTGGCAGAGCTCCTACGAGCAGTACTTC. The encoded protein is CAWQSSYEQYF.

The V and J genes are TRBV15 and TRBJ2-7; D might be TRBD2 (6 bases). The CDR3 is made up of 17 amino acids. Germline CDR1 LNHNV, CDR2 YYDKDF (reference sequence). The V end lost 0 bases, the J end lost 3 bases, and 18 bases lay between the germline ends. CDR3 amino acids: CATSRDPRTAGVYEQYF. CDR3 coding DNA: TGTGCCACCAGCAGAGATCCCCGAACAGCGGGTGTCTACGAGCAGTACTTC.

This clonotype was recorded many times. The CDR3 loop is CASSLAMRTTDTQYF. CDR3 bases: TGCGCCAGCAGCTTGGCCATGAGGACCACAGATACGCAGTATTTT. The gene calls are TRBV5-1 and TRBJ2-3, with D uncertain. CDR1 and CDR2 (germline): SGHRS, YFSETQ. CDR3 length: 15 residues. Deletions cut 0 bases from V and 2 bases from J, with 10 bases between.

This clonotype has ten or more counts. The chain links TRBV6-1 to TRBJ2-2, with 8 bases lining up with TRBD1. CDR3 length: 16 residues. The germline CDR1 and CDR2 sequences are MNHNS and SASEGT. V was clipped by 7 bases and J by 1 base; unmatched bases: 8. The CDR3 loop reads CASTNDGTGNTGELFF. The CDR3 DNA reads TGTGCCAGCACCAACGACGGGACAGGGAACACCGGGGAGCTGTTTTTT.

The rearrangement joins TRBV5-1 to TRBJ2-1, with 9 bases fitting TRBD1. The germline V gene encodes CDR1 SGHRS and CDR2 YFSETQ. V lost 3 bases and J lost 7; bases outside the gene matches: 5. The length of the CDR3 is 14 residues. In DNA, the CDR3 is TGCGCCAGCAGCTGGGGGACAGGGAAGAATGAGCAGTTCTTC. Protein product: CASSWGTGKNEQFF. The whole variable domain, remainder taken from reference TRBV5-1 and TRBJ2-1, is KAGVTQTPRYLIKTRGQQVTLSCSPISGHRSVSWYQQTPGQGLQFLFEYFSETQRNKGNFPGRFSGRQFSNSRSEMNVSTLELGDSALYLCASSWGTGKNEQFFGPGTRLTVL.

V is TRBV5-1 and J is TRBJ1-1; TRBD1 aligns across 7 bases. CDR1 SGHRS and CDR2 YFSETQ come from the germline V gene. CDR3 length: 15 residues. V lost 2 bases and J lost 3; bases outside the gene matches: 7. The CDR3: CASSFRQGGYTEAFF. In nucleotides, the CDR3 is TGCGCCAGCAGCTTCAGACAGGGCGGGTACACTGAAGCTTTCTTT.